This TCR beta chain came from a study of Graves' ophthalmopathy and Graves' hyperthyroidism. Study-level points and caveats: Among expanded thyroid clonotypes above 0.001 frequency, most also occurred in blood.

The diagnostic workup employed clinical symptoms, serum thyroxine, TRAb, thyroid ultrasound and orbital computed tomography. Concerning this clonotype: Its antigen remains unidentified.

RNA transcripts yielded amplified TCR beta CDR3 regions. First-round RT-PCR relied on HTBI primers, and a second-round multiplex PCR came next. TCRdb called the multiplex PCR reads again in MiXCR, with one record for every CDR3 protein. The sample has around 520,000 distinct CDR3 sequences; 39% are singletons. The CDR3 is 15 residues long. Trimming pared 6 bases from V and 11 bases from J, leaving 26 bases between. Per germline, CDR1 DFQATT and CDR2 SNEGSKA (reference sequence). This TCR was sampled from an adult man with Graves' hyperthyroidism. The rearrangement joins TRBV20-1 to TRBJ1-5; no reliable D call. The source material was peripheral blood or thyroid tissue (not recorded which). The CDR3 DNA reads as TGCAGTGCCCCGGAGTGGGTAGCGGGTGGTGAGACCCAGCATTTT. Protein product: CSAPEWVAGGETQHF.